This T cell receptor (beta chain) was identified during a study of cytomegalovirus exposure and HLA in healthy donors. Study observations and caveats: What a later analysis showed was that several of the most significant clusters appeared linked to common viral pathogens.

This clone was recorded a few times. Its antigen is still unknown. PCR primers comprised 60 Vbeta and 13 Jbeta primers. Profiling relied on immunoSEQ multiplex PCR, and the TCRdb table lists in-frame clones only, not all of them. The data show fewer than 200,000 clones, around three quarters seen once. The CDR3 is 13 residues long. V was clipped by 1 base and J by 5 bases, with 5 bases between them. CDR1 is MGHRA, CDR2 YSYEKL, per germline. This TCR derives from a middle-aged man in good health and CMV-seropositive. Sequencing input: PBMCs. The chain employs TRBV4-1 and TRBJ1-4; D gene ambiguous. CDR3 residues: CASSQARNEKLFF. The CDR3 DNA follows: TGCGCCAGCAGCCAAGCCAGGAATGAAAAACTGTTTTTT.